These T cell receptor beta chains were read from a single sample in a study of shared clonotypes between healthy human individuals. Some clones are missing from TCRdb's copy, which holds only in-frame ones; the method was immunoSEQ multiplex PCR. The data hold about 610,000 clones, with roughly 96% observed a single time. Sample: naive CD8+ T cells sorted from blood. The receptors originated from a woman younger than 45 in good health. CDR3s include the opening cysteine and the closing phenylalanine or tryptophan. The D gene is left open where the match is weak. A row's size may be missing; if present it is once, few, many or a size class.

j_call v_call d_call clone_size cdr3_aa cdr3_nt
TRBJ2-7 TRBV11-3 . . CASSLRGSDYEQYF TGTGCCAGCAGCTTAAGGGGCAGTGACTACGAGCAGTACTTC
TRBJ1-1 TRBV28 . . CASSLSARRPEAFF TGTGCCAGCAGTTTATCCGCGCGCAGACCTGAAGCTTTCTTT
TRBJ1-5 TRBV19 . . CASSIVGASNQPQHF TGTGCCAGTAGTATTGTGGGGGCCAGCAATCAGCCCCAGCATTTT
TRBJ1-1 TRBV28 . . CASSLRVNTEAFF TGTGCCAGCAGTTTGCGTGTGAACACTGAAGCTTTCTTT
TRBJ2-7 TRBV28 . . CASSSRGGGRSYEQYF TGTGCCAGCAGTAGTCGTGGGGGTGGTCGGTCCTACGAGCAGTACTTC
TRBJ2-7 TRBV28 . . CASSNNRSPYEQYF TGTGCCAGCAGTAACAACAGGAGTCCCTACGAGCAGTACTTC
TRBJ2-7 TRBV29-1 . . CSVEGGRSDEQYF TGCAGCGTTGAGGGGGGTAGGAGCGACGAGCAGTACTTC
TRBJ1-4 TRBV4-1 . . CASSQGRGVREKLFF TGCGCCAGCAGCCAGGGGCGGGGGGTGCGGGAAAAACTGTTTTTT
TRBJ1-1 TRBV9 . . CASKRDMNTEAFF TGTGCCAGCAAGCGGGACATGAACACTGAAGCTTTCTTT
TRBJ2-4 TRBV6-1 . . CASIEGRDAKNIQYF TGTGCCAGCATCGAGGGAAGGGATGCCAAAAACATTCAGTACTTC
TRBJ1-2 TRBV2 . . CAPVAGHRNYGYTF TGTGCCCCCGTTGCGGGACACCGTAACTATGGCTACACCTTC
TRBJ2-2 TRBV7-8 . once CASSLIRPGDTGELFF TGTGCCAGCAGCTTAATACGGCCAGGGGACACCGGGGAGCTGTTTTTT
TRBJ2-1 TRBV5-4 . . CASSLRPLALTYNEQFF TGTGCCAGCAGCCTCCGCCCTCTAGCGCTGACCTACAATGAGCAGTTCTTC
TRBJ2-7 TRBV4-1 . . CASSQGFSGYEQYF TGCGCCAGCAGCCAAGGGTTTAGCGGCTACGAGCAGTACTTC
TRBJ2-3 TRBV2 . . CASSEAPASDTQYF TGTGCCAGCAGTGAAGCCCCAGCCTCAGATACGCAGTATTTT
TRBJ2-7 TRBV27 TRBD2 . CASSSSGYEQYF TGTGCCAGCAGTTCTAGCGGATACGAGCAGTACTTC
TRBJ2-3 TRBV5-4 TRBD2 . CASKIFGLAGPADTQYF TGTGCCAGCAAAATATTCGGACTAGCGGGGCCCGCTGATACGCAGTATTTT
TRBJ2-5 TRBV11-2 . . CASAQETQYF TGTGCCAGCGCGCAAGAGACCCAGTACTTC
TRBJ2-3 TRBV21-1 . . CASSKYDTVSTDTQYF TGTGCCAGCAGCAAATATGATACGGTGAGCACAGATACGCAGTATTTT
TRBJ1-6 TRBV19 . . CASSKKEARDSPLHF TGTGCCAGTAGCAAGAAGGAGGCAAGGGATTCACCCCTCCACTTT
TRBJ2-1 TRBV29-1 TRBD1 once CSAYPGQGAGYNEQFF TGCAGCGCCTATCCGGGACAGGGGGCAGGCTACAATGAGCAGTTCTTC
TRBJ2-2 TRBV5-4 . . CASSPRNTGELFF TGTGCCAGCAGCCCTCGGAACACCGGGGAGCTGTTTTTT
TRBJ2-2 TRBV19 . . CASSGLSAGGSGELFF TGTGCCAGTAGTGGGTTGTCGGCAGGTGGGAGCGGGGAGCTGTTTTTT
TRBJ2-7 TRBV9 TRBD2 . CASSGDGGRPEREQYF TGTGCCAGCAGCGGGGATGGCGGGAGGCCTGAGCGGGAGCAGTACTTC
TRBJ1-1 TRBV5-1 . once CASSPWSGGNTEAFF TGCGCCAGCAGCCCCTGGTCAGGAGGGAACACTGAAGCTTTCTTT
TRBJ1-3 TRBV9 . . CASSVGSVGTDSGNTIYF TGTGCCAGCAGCGTAGGGTCTGTGGGGACGGATTCTGGAAACACCATATATTTT
TRBJ2-7 TRBV5-8 TRBD1 . CASSLGQGRSEQYF TGTGCCAGCAGCTTGGGACAGGGCAGGAGCGAGCAGTACTTC
TRBJ2-7 TRBV29-1 . . CSVEVRGYEQYF TGCAGCGTTGAAGTACGGGGATACGAGCAGTACTTC
TRBJ2-1 TRBV27 TRBD2 . CASSVSSGRGYEQFF TGTGCCAGCAGTGTGAGTAGCGGGAGGGGATATGAGCAGTTCTTC
TRBJ2-7 TRBV6-1 . . CASSSRQRTYEQYF TGTGCCAGCAGTAGCAGACAGCGGACCTACGAGCAGTACTTC
TRBJ1-1 TRBV28 TRBD1 . CASSSQVTDRGLTEAFF TGTGCCAGCAGTTCACAAGTCACGGACAGGGGGCTCACTGAAGCTTTCTTT
TRBJ2-2 TRBV5-8 . . CASSLFEGLNTGELFF TGTGCCAGCAGCTTGTTTGAGGGACTGAACACCGGGGAGCTGTTTTTT
TRBJ1-5 TRBV4-1 . . CASGIGSGNQPQHF TGCGCCAGCGGGATAGGTAGTGGCAATCAGCCCCAGCATTTT
TRBJ2-7 TRBV5-1 TRBD2 . CASRIYSGPYYEQYF TGCGCCAGCAGAATCTATAGCGGGCCCTACTACGAGCAGTACTTC
TRBJ1-4 TRBV2 TRBD1 . CASSDRDRGSTNEKLFF TGTGCCAGCAGTGATCGGGACAGGGGTTCAACTAATGAAAAACTGTTTTTT
TRBJ1-2 TRBV7-9 TRBD1 . CASSTSGTEYGYTF TGTGCCAGCAGCACCTCCGGGACAGAGTATGGCTACACCTTC